These T cell receptor beta chains were read from a single sample in a study of control samples from healthy donors and cancer patients. Using immunoSEQ multiplex PCR, the repertoire was profiled, and TCRdb retains in-frame clones only, with some absent. Of 150,000 or so clones in the sample, roughly 90% are singletons; the top ten hold around 2.1%. The material sequenced was blood. These receptors were collected from a woman in her forties or fifties in good health. Each CDR3 is given with its conserved first and last residue. Each record gives: D gene, J gene, clone size, V gene, CDR3 DNA, CDR3 protein. D genes are given only for firm matches. Clone size is shown for a subset of rows, as once, few, many or a class of expanded clone.

D gene: .
J gene: TRBJ2-2
clone size: once
V gene: TRBV6-5
CDR3 DNA: .
CDR3 protein: CASSFGAGELFF

D gene: .
J gene: TRBJ1-5
clone size: .
V gene: TRBV5-6
CDR3 DNA: TGTGCCAGCAGCTTGGGACGGGTGTCGGGTGGATATAGCAATCAGCCCCAGCATTTT
CDR3 protein: CASSLGRVSGGYSNQPQHF

D gene: TRBD2
J gene: TRBJ2-7
clone size: .
V gene: TRBV29-1
CDR3 DNA: TGCAGCGTTGAAGATGTGGGGGGGAGCTCCTACGAGCAGTACTTC
CDR3 protein: CSVEDVGGSSYEQYF

D gene: TRBD1
J gene: TRBJ1-5
clone size: .
V gene: TRBV19
CDR3 DNA: TGTGCCAGTAGTAGAACAGGGGGCGCGGGCAATCAGCCCCAGCATTTT
CDR3 protein: CASSRTGGAGNQPQHF

D gene: .
J gene: TRBJ1-3
clone size: .
V gene: TRBV6-5
CDR3 DNA: TGTGCCAGCAGTTACGACAGTTCTGGAAACACCATATATTTT
CDR3 protein: CASSYDSSGNTIYF

D gene: TRBD1
J gene: TRBJ1-3
clone size: once
V gene: TRBV4-1
CDR3 DNA: TGCGCCAGCAGCCAGAGACAGGGGGAGTCATCCGGAAACACCATATATTTT
CDR3 protein: CASSQRQGESSGNTIYF

D gene: .
J gene: TRBJ1-1
clone size: .
V gene: TRBV4-2
CDR3 DNA: TGTGCCAGCAGCCAAGGTCCGTCAACAGACCGGGGCACTGAAGCTTTCTTT
CDR3 protein: CASSQGPSTDRGTEAFF

D gene: .
J gene: TRBJ2-1
clone size: once
V gene: TRBV28
CDR3 DNA: TGTGCCAGCAGCACCGTTAGGAAGGCCAGCTCTGTGGAGCAGTTCTTC
CDR3 protein: CASSTVRKASSVEQFF

D gene: .
J gene: TRBJ1-6
clone size: .
V gene: TRBV7-8
CDR3 DNA: TGTGCCAGCAGCATGACGACTTCGGCGGGAAGGGGCTCCTATAATTCACCCCTCCACTTT
CDR3 protein: CASSMTTSAGRGSYNSPLHF

D gene: .
J gene: TRBJ2-1
clone size: .
V gene: TRBV12-5
CDR3 DNA: TGTGCTAGTGGCCTGGGGGCCGTAATCTCTAATGAGCAGTTCTTC
CDR3 protein: CASGLGAVISNEQFF

D gene: .
J gene: TRBJ1-3
clone size: .
V gene: TRBV7-9
CDR3 DNA: TGTGCCAGCAGCTCTCGGGGGGACACCATATATTTT
CDR3 protein: CASSSRGDTIYF

D gene: .
J gene: TRBJ2-6
clone size: .
V gene: TRBV5-1
CDR3 DNA: TGCGCCAGCAGGGAAAACTCTGGGGCCAACGTCCTGACTTTC
CDR3 protein: CASRENSGANVLTF

D gene: TRBD2
J gene: TRBJ2-3
clone size: .
V gene: TRBV5-1
CDR3 DNA: TGCGCCAGCAGCTCAAATCCGGGACTAGAGACAGATACGCAGTATTTT
CDR3 protein: CASSSNPGLETDTQYF

D gene: .
J gene: TRBJ1-3
clone size: .
V gene: TRBV5-1
CDR3 DNA: TGCGCCAGCAGCTTGGAACACACAAGCTCTGGAAACACCATATATTTT
CDR3 protein: CASSLEHTSSGNTIYF

D gene: TRBD1
J gene: TRBJ1-2
clone size: .
V gene: TRBV28
CDR3 DNA: TGTGCCAGTCAACCCACAACACAGGGGGCGGGTGGCTACACCTTC
CDR3 protein: CASQPTTQGAGGYTF

D gene: TRBD1
J gene: TRBJ2-5
clone size: .
V gene: TRBV11-1
CDR3 DNA: TGTGCCCCGACAGGGACAGGGACCGAGACCCAGTACTTC
CDR3 protein: CAPTGTGTETQYF

D gene: TRBD2
J gene: TRBJ2-5
clone size: .
V gene: TRBV18
CDR3 DNA: TGTGCCAGCTCACCACTAGCGGGAGGAATAGAGACCCAGTACTTC
CDR3 protein: CASSPLAGGIETQYF

D gene: .
J gene: TRBJ1-1
clone size: .
V gene: TRBV29-1
CDR3 DNA: TGCAGCCTAACGGACAGTACGAACACTGAAGCTTTCTTT
CDR3 protein: CSLTDSTNTEAFF

D gene: TRBD1
J gene: TRBJ2-2
clone size: .
V gene: TRBV30
CDR3 DNA: TGTGCCTGGAGACCTCGGACAGGGGGGACCGGGGAGCTGTTTTTT
CDR3 protein: CAWRPRTGGTGELFF

D gene: TRBD1
J gene: TRBJ1-5
clone size: .
V gene: TRBV7-2
CDR3 DNA: TGTGCCAGCAGCCAAGGGGGCATCAATCAGCCCCAGCATTTT
CDR3 protein: CASSQGGINQPQHF

D gene: .
J gene: TRBJ1-5
clone size: .
V gene: TRBV12-3/TRBV12-4
CDR3 DNA: TGTGCCAGCAGTTTCTCCGGTAATCAGCCCCAGCATTTT
CDR3 protein: CASSFSGNQPQHF

D gene: TRBD2
J gene: TRBJ2-2
clone size: .
V gene: TRBV11-1
CDR3 DNA: TGTGCCAGCAGCTTAGGGGGAGGGGCCGGGGAGCTGTTTTTT
CDR3 protein: CASSLGGGAGELFF

D gene: TRBD1
J gene: TRBJ1-5
clone size: .
V gene: TRBV6-5
CDR3 DNA: TGTGCCAGCAGTTTCACAGGGGAACAGCCCCAGCATTTT
CDR3 protein: CASSFTGEQPQHF

D gene: .
J gene: TRBJ1-5
clone size: .
V gene: TRBV19
CDR3 DNA: TGTGCCAGTAGTCCCGGAGCTCCGGAACTTAATCAGCCCCAGCATTTT
CDR3 protein: CASSPGAPELNQPQHF

D gene: .
J gene: TRBJ2-4
clone size: .
V gene: TRBV11-1
CDR3 DNA: TGTGCCAGCAGCCGTAGTTTGCAGAACATTCAGTACTTC
CDR3 protein: CASSRSLQNIQYF

D gene: TRBD2
J gene: TRBJ2-3
clone size: .
V gene: TRBV10-3
CDR3 DNA: TGTGCCATCAGTGATTCTCCGGGAGGACGGGATACGCAGTATTTT
CDR3 protein: CAISDSPGGRDTQYF

D gene: .
J gene: TRBJ1-1
clone size: .
V gene: TRBV25-1
CDR3 DNA: TGTGCCAGCAGGGACTCAGGGGCAACTGAAGCTTTCTTT
CDR3 protein: CASRDSGATEAFF

D gene: .
J gene: TRBJ2-5
clone size: .
V gene: TRBV27
CDR3 DNA: TGTGCCAGCAGTCCTATCCCTGTGGGAAGGGAAGAGACCCAGTACTTC
CDR3 protein: CASSPIPVGREETQYF

D gene: .
J gene: TRBJ1-2
clone size: .
V gene: TRBV6-1
CDR3 DNA: TGTGCCAGCAGTGAGATCGGGGGAATCTATGGCTACACCTTC
CDR3 protein: CASSEIGGIYGYTF

D gene: .
J gene: TRBJ1-4
clone size: .
V gene: TRBV28
CDR3 DNA: TGTGCCAGCAGAAGCTCGGGAGGGGCAGGAGAAAAACTGTTTTTT
CDR3 protein: CASRSSGGAGEKLFF

D gene: .
J gene: TRBJ1-4
clone size: .
V gene: TRBV5-1
CDR3 DNA: TGCGCCAGCAGCTTGGGTTTCGGGGGGCCGGCTAATGAAAAACTGTTTTTT
CDR3 protein: CASSLGFGGPANEKLFF

D gene: TRBD1
J gene: TRBJ2-7
clone size: .
V gene: TRBV7-6
CDR3 DNA: TGTGCCAGCAGCTTAGTCGGGACAGGAGCTTACGAGCAGTACTTC
CDR3 protein: CASSLVGTGAYEQYF

D gene: TRBD2
J gene: TRBJ2-5
clone size: .
V gene: TRBV5-4
CDR3 DNA: TGTGCCAGCAGCCCGGGACTAGCGGGGGGGCCGGAAGAGACCCAGTACTTC
CDR3 protein: CASSPGLAGGPEETQYF

D gene: TRBD1
J gene: TRBJ1-1
clone size: .
V gene: TRBV18
CDR3 DNA: TGTGCCAGCTCACCTTTAAGGACAGGGGGCGGAATGAACACTGAAGCTTTCTTT
CDR3 protein: CASSPLRTGGGMNTEAFF

D gene: TRBD2
J gene: TRBJ2-3
clone size: .
V gene: TRBV2
CDR3 DNA: TGTGCCGGCCACCCGCGCGGGAGTGGTAAGGATACGCAGTATTTT
CDR3 protein: CAGHPRGSGKDTQYF

D gene: TRBD2
J gene: TRBJ2-5
clone size: .
V gene: TRBV6-1
CDR3 DNA: TGTGCCAGCAGTGAATTTGTGGGAGGGGAGACCCAGTACTTC
CDR3 protein: CASSEFVGGETQYF

D gene: .
J gene: TRBJ1-2
clone size: .
V gene: TRBV12-3/TRBV12-4
CDR3 DNA: TGTGCCAGCAGTTCCCCCCAGGGTGGCTACACCTTC
CDR3 protein: CASSSPQGGYTF

D gene: .
J gene: TRBJ1-2
clone size: .
V gene: TRBV18
CDR3 DNA: TGTGCCAGCTCACCACCGTCACAGGGTAACTATGGCTACACCTTC
CDR3 protein: CASSPPSQGNYGYTF

D gene: .
J gene: TRBJ1-1
clone size: .
V gene: TRBV11-2
CDR3 DNA: TGTGCCAGCAGCTTAGACTTGCTATCGGGCACTGAAGCTTTCTTT
CDR3 protein: CASSLDLLSGTEAFF

D gene: TRBD1
J gene: TRBJ2-1
clone size: .
V gene: TRBV6-2/TRBV6-3
CDR3 DNA: TGTGCCAGCAGTTACGGGACAGGGGCCCTAGCGGAAAACAATGAGCAGTTCTTC
CDR3 protein: CASSYGTGALAENNEQFF

D gene: .
J gene: TRBJ2-3
clone size: .
V gene: TRBV4-1
CDR3 DNA: TGCGCCAGCAGCCAAGATCCTTATGGGGGTAGCACAGATACGCAGTATTTT
CDR3 protein: CASSQDPYGGSTDTQYF

D gene: TRBD2
J gene: TRBJ2-7
clone size: once
V gene: TRBV28
CDR3 DNA: TGTGCCAGCAGTTCGCCTAGCGGTTATAATCCCTACGAGCAGTACTTC
CDR3 protein: CASSSPSGYNPYEQYF